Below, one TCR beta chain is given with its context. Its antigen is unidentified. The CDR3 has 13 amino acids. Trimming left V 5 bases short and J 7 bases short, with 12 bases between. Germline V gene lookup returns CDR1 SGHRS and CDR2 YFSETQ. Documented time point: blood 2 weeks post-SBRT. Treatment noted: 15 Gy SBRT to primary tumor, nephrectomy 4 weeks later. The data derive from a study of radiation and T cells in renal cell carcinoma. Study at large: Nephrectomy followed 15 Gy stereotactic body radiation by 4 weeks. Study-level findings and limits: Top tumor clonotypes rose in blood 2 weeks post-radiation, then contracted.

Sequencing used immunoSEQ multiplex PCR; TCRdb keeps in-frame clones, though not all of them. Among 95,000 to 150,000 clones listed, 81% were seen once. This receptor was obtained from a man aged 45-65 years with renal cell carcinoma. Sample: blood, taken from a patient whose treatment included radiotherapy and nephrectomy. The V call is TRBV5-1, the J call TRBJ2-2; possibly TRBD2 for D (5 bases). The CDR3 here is CASRYSGYGELFF. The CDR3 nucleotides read TGCGCCAGCAGGTACTCGGGGTACGGGGAGCTGTTTTTT.